This note documents a single TCR beta chain sequence. Its antigen is unidentified. Sequenced with the Oncomine TCR Beta short-read assay was DNA taken from cultured CD4+ T cells. TCRdb recomputed calls from the PCR reads with MiXCR, one row per CDR3 protein. The table lists fewer than 15,000 distinct CDR3 sequences, 35% to 50% of them singletons. The data originate from a study of vaccination and CD4 T cells after COVID-19. Study context: In the control cultures, a CEFX pool, an HIV-1 Nef pool, or no peptide was supplied.

Germline loops: CDR1 LNHDA, CDR2 SQIVND (reference sequence). The length of the CDR3 is 15 residues. V was pared by 3 bases and J by 1 base, with 9 bases between. The sample's treatment: roughly 11-day PBMC culture with coronavirus spike peptide pools or control peptides (ViraFEST assay). Convalescent patients tested SARS-CoV-2 PCR positive from March to December 2020, before Alpha, Beta and Delta emerged. Sequenced material: CD4+ T cells from blood, cultured in vitro. This TCR derives from a human donor who had recovered from COVID-19. This sequence joins TRBV19 and TRBJ2-2; unclear D gene. The CDR3 DNA reads TGTGCCAGTAGTATTCGGGCGAGGAACACCGGGGAGCTGTTTTTT. Translated, it gives CASSIRARNTGELFF.